The 9 T cell receptor beta chains given below trace back to one sample, sequenced in a study of control samples from healthy donors and cancer patients (dated by TCRdb to 2019 to 2021). Libraries were made using the immunoSEQ multiplex PCR assay. The source is immuneACCESS, and TCRdb retained only in-frame sequences with V and J called. Part of the clones is not carried over; for the studies checked, unresolved V genes explain less than half of this, and the remainder is unexplained. Here the sample has 100,000 to 150,000 clones; roughly 86% occur a single time. The ten most abundant clones make up over 6.5% of the sample. Input material: PBMCs. The receptors stem from a man aged 50-60 years with head and neck cancer.

This rearrangement joins TRBV27 to TRBJ2-3, with D perhaps given as TRBD1 or TRBD2 (5 bases each). The V and J ends lost 3 bases and 2 bases respectively, with 12 bases between them. This CDR3 region has 15 residues. Germline CDR1 MNHEY, CDR2 SMNVEV (reference sequence). The CDR3 is CASSFVRGDTDTQYF. CDR3 in DNA: TGTGCCAGCAGTTTCGTGAGGGGTGACACAGATACGCAGTATTTT.

V and J are TRBV11-1 and TRBJ1-1; no firm D call. Trimming took 3 bases from V and 0 from J, leaving 5 bases between them. Germline CDR1 is SGHAT and CDR2 is FQDESV (reference sequence). The CDR3 covers 13 residues. The CDR3 reads CASSLHLNTEAFF. The CDR3, as DNA: TGTGCCAGCAGCTTGCATTTGAACACTGAAGCTTTCTTT.

The chain employs TRBV4-1 and TRBJ1-2; D call uncertain. The CDR3 has 14 residues. Germline CDR1 is MGHRA and CDR2 is YSYEKL. Trimming cost V 0 bases and J 2 bases, with 7 bases left between them. Here the CDR3 reads CASSQDRGNYGYTF. In DNA, the CDR3 is TGCGCCAGCAGCCAAGATCGGGGAAACTATGGCTACACCTTC.

Worth noting for this clone: An end of the junction does not agree with germline; a read error may underlie this. The chain combines TRBV5-4 with TRBJ1-2; D may be TRBD1 (5 bases). The CDR3 is made up of 13 amino acids. Per germline, CDR1 SGHNT and CDR2 YYREEE (reference sequence). In nucleotides, the CDR3 is TGTGCCAGCCGCGGGAGGGGACGCTATGGCCACACCTTC. This translates into CASRGRGRYGHTF.

The V and J genes are TRBV28 and TRBJ2-1; tentative D call: TRBD1 (6 bases). Germline CDR1 is MDHEN and CDR2 is SYDVKM. Trimming removed 3 bases at V and 5 bases at J, with 11 bases between. CDR3 length: 14 residues. The CDR3 bases are TGTGCCAGCAGTTTCGGACAGAGACACAATGAGCAGTTCTTC. This encodes CASSFGQRHNEQFF.

The chain combines TRBV5-1 with TRBJ1-3, with 7 bases matching TRBD1. Unmatched junction bases numbered 16, after V lost 2 bases and J lost 5 bases. CDR1 and CDR2 from the germline V gene are SGHRS and YFSETQ. CDR3 size: 18 residues. This chain's CDR3 is CASSLSLSSGQSRNTIYF. CDR3 coding DNA: TGCGCCAGCAGCTTATCCCTCTCCTCGGGACAGTCCCGAAACACCATATATTTT.

The chain uses TRBV7-9 and TRBJ2-5; possibly TRBD2 for D (5 bases). The CDR3 covers 14 residues. Germline loops: CDR1 SEHNR, CDR2 FQNEAQ (reference sequence). Trimming cost V 6 bases and J 5 bases, with 16 bases left between them. CDR3 bases: TGTGCCAGCAGTCCCCCCCACGGGAAGGAGACCCAGTACTTC. This encodes CASSPPHGKETQYF.

This chain joins TRBV5-1 and TRBJ1-4, with unresolved D. Germline loops: CDR1 SGHRS, CDR2 YFSETQ. Trimming cost V 4 bases and J 0 bases, with 7 bases left between them. The CDR3 consists of 14 residues. The CDR3 sequence is CASSRGTTNEKLFF. In DNA, the CDR3 is TGCGCCAGCAGCCGAGGGACAACTAATGAAAAACTGTTTTTT.

The CDR3 DNA is TGTGCCAGCAGACAAGCGAGACAGGGACCGGCTTTCTTT. This sequence encodes CASRQARQGPAFF. V is TRBV7-2 and J is TRBJ1-1; 7 bases map to TRBD1. In germline, CDR1 is SGHTA, CDR2 FQGNSA. V shed 6 bases, J shed 11 bases, and the junction held 12 bases outside the gene matches. The CDR3 totals 13 residues.